One sample yielded the 17 T cell receptor beta chains listed below, sequenced in a study of blood T cell repertoires in COVID-19. TCRdb keeps only in-frame clones here, not all; method: immunoSEQ multiplex PCR. This table has around 280,000 clones, 70% to 90% appearing once. Sequences were obtained from PBMCs or T cells enriched from blood (not recorded which). The source of these receptors is a woman aged 40 to 50 who had recovered from COVID-19.

The chain carries TRBV28 and TRBJ1-5; D is uncertain. The CDR3 length is 16 residues. Looked up from germline, CDR1 is MDHEN and CDR2 is SYDVKM. Trimming removed 6 bases from V and 4 bases from J, with 19 bases in between. CDR3 amino acids: CASRDHKTPGNQPQHF. CDR3 in DNA: TGTGCCAGCAGAGACCACAAGACACCGGGGAATCAGCCCCAGCATTTT.

This clone was seen just once. V gene TRBV10-1 combines with J gene TRBJ2-6; 8 nucleotides match TRBD1. CDR3 length: 20 amino acids. With 8 bases clipped from V and 1 base from J, the junction kept 19 bases outside the gene matches. CDR1 and CDR2 (germline): WNHNN, SYGVQD (reference sequence). Here the CDR3 reads CASLPTWPGGIGSGANVLTF. The CDR3 region has the DNA TGCGCCAGCCTCCCCACTTGGCCAGGGGGCATCGGATCTGGGGCCAACGTCCTGACTTTC.

The chain uses TRBV7-9 and TRBJ2-7, with 11 bases that match TRBD2. CDR1 is SEHNR and CDR2 is FQNEAQ in the germline V gene (reference sequence). The CDR3 has 15 amino acids. Germline trimming cut 0 bases from V and 9 bases from J; bases unmatched to any gene: 7. In DNA form, the CDR3 reads TGTGCCAGCAGCTTAGCTGCGCTAGCGGGAGGCGGGCAGTACTTC. Translated, it gives CASSLAALAGGGQYF.

This chain connects TRBV5-1 to TRBJ1-1, with 7 bases aligning to TRBD1. This CDR3 is built from 14 residues. V lost 5 bases, J lost 0 bases, and 4 bases stayed unmatched. Germline CDR1 SGHRS, CDR2 YFSETQ. The CDR3 nucleotides are TGCGCCAGCAGATCCGGGACAGTGAACACTGAAGCTTTCTTT. It translates to CASRSGTVNTEAFF.

This sequence joins TRBV29-1 and TRBJ2-7; 8 bases map to TRBD2. Unmatched junction bases numbered 7, after V lost 6 bases and J lost 3 bases. CDR3 length equals 13 residues. In germline, CDR1 is SQVTM, CDR2 ANQGSEA. For the CDR3, the DNA is TGCAGCGTGCACGGGGCGGGAGGCTACGAGCAGTACTTC. Amino acids: CSVHGAGGYEQYF.

This clone was recorded only once. The chain recombines TRBV18 with TRBJ2-7; D perhaps matches TRBD2 (6 bases). This CDR3 comprises 13 residues. V gave up 6 bases and J gave up 5 bases, with 14 bases separating them. Germline CDR1 and CDR2: KGHSH and LQKENI. The CDR3 is CASSLKGGDEQYF. The CDR3 bases are TGTGCCAGCTCTCTAAAGGGCGGGGACGAGCAGTACTTC. Supplemented by reference TRBV18 and TRBJ2-7, the full variable domain reads NAGVMQNPRHLVRRRGQEARLRCSPMKGHSHVYWYRQLPEEGLKFMVYLQKENIIDESGMPKERFSAEFPKEGPSILRIQQVVRGDSAAYFCASSLKGGDEQYFGPGTRLTVT.

The chain carries TRBV24-1 and TRBJ2-1, with TRBD1 matching 9 bases. Germline lookup yields CDR1 KGHDR and CDR2 SFDVKD. The CDR3 runs 17 residues. Trimming cost V 4 bases and J 0 bases; bases outside gene matches: 6. The CDR3 spells CATSEPGTGNSYNEQFF. The CDR3 region has the DNA TGTGCCACCAGTGAACCCGGGACAGGGAACTCCTACAATGAGCAGTTCTTC.

This chain connects TRBV7-9 to TRBJ2-1; D perhaps matches TRBD2 (5 bases). Germline V gene sequence: CDR1 SEHNR, CDR2 FQNEAQ (reference sequence). The CDR3 covers 17 residues. V was cut by 4 bases and J by 0 bases, with 16 bases left in between. DNA for the CDR3: TGTGCCAGCAGCTCCCGCGGCGAGGGATCCTCCTACAATGAGCAGTTCTTC. Translated: CASSSRGEGSSYNEQFF. The complete variable domain, with remaining parts taken from reference TRBV7-9 and TRBJ2-1, reads DTGVSQNPRHKITKRGQNVTFRCDPISEHNRLYWYRQTLGQGPEFLTYFQNEAQLEKSRLLSDRFSAERPKGSFSTLEIQRTEQGDSAMYLCASSSRGEGSSYNEQFFGPGTRLTVL.

The chain joins TRBV4-2 to TRBJ2-1; 8 nucleotides agree with TRBD2. This CDR3 contains 16 residues. Germline trimming cut 1 base from V and 5 bases from J; bases unmatched to any gene: 7. CDR1 is LGHNA and CDR2 is YNFKEQ in the germline V gene. This CDR3 reads CASSQARGRTNNEQFF. As DNA, the CDR3 is TGTGCCAGCAGCCAAGCCCGCGGGAGGACCAACAATGAGCAGTTCTTC.

This chain connects TRBV2 to TRBJ2-2, with a possible D match to TRBD1 (6 bases). The V end lost 10 bases, the J end lost 6 bases, and 9 bases lay between the germline ends. This CDR3 is built from 11 residues. Germline CDR1 and CDR2: SNHLY and FYNNEI. The CDR3 spells CATQGSGELFF. The CDR3 nucleotides read TGTGCCACGCAGGGGTCCGGGGAGCTGTTTTTT.

The rearrangement links TRBV19 to TRBJ1-6; 10 positions agree with TRBD1. Germline lookup yields CDR1 LNHDA and CDR2 SQIVND (reference sequence). The V gene end was trimmed by 3 bases and the J gene end by 7 bases; junction bases not matched to a gene: 0. CDR3 size: 14 residues. In DNA form, the CDR3 reads TGTGCCAGTAGTATGGACAGGGGGAATTCACCCCTCCACTTT. Amino acids: CASSMDRGNSPLHF.

V and J are TRBV9 and TRBJ2-5, with 8 bases identical to TRBD2. From germline, CDR1 is SGDLS and CDR2 YYNGEE. Germline trimming cut 0 bases from V and 2 bases from J; bases unmatched to any gene: 6. This CDR3 is built from 16 residues. CDR3 residues: CASSVGGSGVQETQYF. CDR3 nucleotides: TGTGCCAGCAGCGTAGGGGGTAGCGGGGTACAAGAGACCCAGTACTTC.

The rearrangement links TRBV7-2 to TRBJ1-6; D perhaps matches TRBD1 (6 bases). The CDR3 has 14 residues. The germline V and J ends were trimmed by 1 base and 10 bases, with 11 bases remaining between them. Per the germline V gene, CDR1 is SGHTA and CDR2 is FQGNSA. CDR3 nucleotide sequence: TGTGCCAGCAGCTTAGGTGGGGGCGGGTCACCCCTCCACTTT. This sequence encodes CASSLGGGGSPLHF.

The chain employs TRBV19 and TRBJ2-2; 12 nucleotides match TRBD2. Germline CDR1 reads LNHDA; CDR2 reads SQIVND (reference sequence). V gave up 3 bases and J gave up 4 bases; unmatched junction bases: 3. The CDR3 has 16 amino acids. CDR3 nucleotides: TGTGCCAGTAGTATTCTAGCGGGAGGGCCCACCGGGGAGCTGTTTTTT. It codes for CASSILAGGPTGELFF.

The chain has TRBV5-1 and TRBJ2-7; D is possibly TRBD1 (5 bases). The V gene lost 0 bases and the J gene lost 4 bases, with 11 bases spanning the gap. CDR1 is SGHRS and CDR2 is YFSETQ in the germline V gene. The CDR3 extends over 14 amino acids. CDR3 sequence (DNA): TGCGCCAGCAGCTTGGGACAGTGGGGATACGAGCAGTACTTC. Its translation: CASSLGQWGYEQYF.

This clone was found many times. The rearrangement links TRBV4-1 to TRBJ1-2; 9 bases match TRBD1. The CDR3 covers 16 residues. The germline gives CDR1 MGHRA, CDR2 YSYEKL. The junction had 9 bases not matched to a gene; V was cut back by 3 bases and J by 4 bases. CDR3 sequence: CASSHPRDRETYGYTF. CDR3 sequence (DNA): TGCGCCAGCAGCCACCCCCGGGACAGGGAGACCTATGGCTACACCTTC.

The chain uses TRBV2 and TRBJ1-3; D is possibly TRBD1 (6 bases). The V end was cut by 0 bases, the J end by 6 bases, with 9 bases between. The CDR3 runs 14 residues. Germline V gene sequence: CDR1 SNHLY, CDR2 FYNNEI. The CDR3 spells CASSEANRANTIYF. In DNA, the CDR3 is TGTGCCAGCAGTGAAGCAAACAGGGCAAACACCATATATTTT. Variable domain in full (rest from reference TRBV2 and TRBJ1-3): EPEVTQTPSHQVTQMGQEVILRCVPISNHLYFYWYRQILGQKVEFLVSFYNNEISEKSEIFDDQFSVERPDGSNFTLKIRSTKLEDSAMYFCASSEANRANTIYFGEGSWLTVV.